This TCR beta chain was captured by sequencing in a study of blood T cell repertoires in COVID-19. V was cut by 6 bases and J by 7 bases, with 16 bases left in between. This CDR3 region has 13 residues. Germline loops: CDR1 LGHNT, CDR2 FRNRAP. The table came from immunoSEQ multiplex PCR; TCRdb's copy has only in-frame clones and leaves some out. The repertoire holds roughly 300,000 clones, with approximately 90% as singletons. The sequence was collected from a man aged 25-45 years who had recovered from COVID-19. V is TRBV12-5 and J is TRBJ2-7; maybe TRBD2 (5 bases). Material: PBMCs or T cells enriched from blood (not recorded which). CDR3 sequence (DNA): TGTGCTAGTGGCTACGGGGATCTAGAGGAGCAGTACTTC. Its protein is CASGYGDLEEQYF.